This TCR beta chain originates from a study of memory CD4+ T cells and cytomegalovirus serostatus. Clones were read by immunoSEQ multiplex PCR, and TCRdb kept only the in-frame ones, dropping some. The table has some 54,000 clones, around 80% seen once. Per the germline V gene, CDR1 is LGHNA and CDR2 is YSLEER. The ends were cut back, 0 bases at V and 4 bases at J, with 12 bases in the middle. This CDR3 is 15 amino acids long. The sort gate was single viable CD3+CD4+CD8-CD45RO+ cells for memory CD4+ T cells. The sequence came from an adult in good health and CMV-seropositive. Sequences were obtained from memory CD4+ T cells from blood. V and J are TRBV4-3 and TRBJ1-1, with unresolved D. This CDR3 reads CASSQDPRGSTEAFF. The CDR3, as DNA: TGCGCCAGCAGCCAAGATCCTCGCGGTAGCACTGAAGCTTTCTTT.